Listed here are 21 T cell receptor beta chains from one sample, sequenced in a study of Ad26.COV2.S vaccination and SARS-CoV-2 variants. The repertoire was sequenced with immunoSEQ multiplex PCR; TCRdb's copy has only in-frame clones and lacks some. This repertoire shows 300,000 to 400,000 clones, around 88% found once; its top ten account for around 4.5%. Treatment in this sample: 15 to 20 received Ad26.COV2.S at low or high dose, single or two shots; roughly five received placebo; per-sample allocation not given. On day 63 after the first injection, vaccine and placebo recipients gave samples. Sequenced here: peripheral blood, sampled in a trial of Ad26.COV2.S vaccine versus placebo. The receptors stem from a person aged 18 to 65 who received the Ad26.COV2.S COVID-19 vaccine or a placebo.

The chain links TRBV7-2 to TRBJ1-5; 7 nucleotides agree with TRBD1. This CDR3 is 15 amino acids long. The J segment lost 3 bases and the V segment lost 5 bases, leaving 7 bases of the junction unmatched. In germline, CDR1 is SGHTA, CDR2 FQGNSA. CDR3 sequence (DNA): TGTGCCAGCAGCCGGGACAGAACGCCCAATCAGCCCCAGCATTTT. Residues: CASSRDRTPNQPQHF.

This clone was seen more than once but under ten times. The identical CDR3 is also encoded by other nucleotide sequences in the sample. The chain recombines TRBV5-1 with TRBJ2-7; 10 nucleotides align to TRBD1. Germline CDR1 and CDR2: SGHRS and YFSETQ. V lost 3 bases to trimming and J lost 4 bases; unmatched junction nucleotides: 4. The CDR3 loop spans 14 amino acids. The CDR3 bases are TGCGCCAGCAGCTCGGGGACAGGGGCTTACGAGCAGTACTTC. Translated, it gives CASSSGTGAYEQYF.

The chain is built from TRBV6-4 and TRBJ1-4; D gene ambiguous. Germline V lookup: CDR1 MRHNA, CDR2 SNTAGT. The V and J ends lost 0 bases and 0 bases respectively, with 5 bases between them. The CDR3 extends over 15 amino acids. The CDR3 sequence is CASSDSQATNEKLFF. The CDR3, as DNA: TGTGCCAGCAGTGACTCCCAGGCAACTAATGAAAAACTGTTTTTT.

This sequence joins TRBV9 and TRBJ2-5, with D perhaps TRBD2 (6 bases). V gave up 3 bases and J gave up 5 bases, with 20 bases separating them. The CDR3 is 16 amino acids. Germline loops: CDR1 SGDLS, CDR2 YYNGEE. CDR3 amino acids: CASSGPSGAPGETQYF. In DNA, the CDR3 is TGTGCCAGCAGCGGCCCGTCGGGAGCCCCTGGGGAGACCCAGTACTTC.

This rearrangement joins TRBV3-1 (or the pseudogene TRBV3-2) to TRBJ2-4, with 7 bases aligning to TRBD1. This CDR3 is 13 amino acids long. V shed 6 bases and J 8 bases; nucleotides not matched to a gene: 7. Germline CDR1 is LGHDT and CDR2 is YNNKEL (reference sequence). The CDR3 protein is CASSPTGVDIQYF. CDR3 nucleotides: TGTGCCAGCAGTCCTACAGGGGTCGACATTCAGTACTTC.

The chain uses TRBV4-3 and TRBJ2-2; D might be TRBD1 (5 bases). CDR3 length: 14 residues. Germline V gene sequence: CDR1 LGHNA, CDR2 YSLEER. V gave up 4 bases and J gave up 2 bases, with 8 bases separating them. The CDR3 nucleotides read TGCGCCAGCAGCCTAGACAGCAACACCGGGGAGCTGTTTTTT. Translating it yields CASSLDSNTGELFF.

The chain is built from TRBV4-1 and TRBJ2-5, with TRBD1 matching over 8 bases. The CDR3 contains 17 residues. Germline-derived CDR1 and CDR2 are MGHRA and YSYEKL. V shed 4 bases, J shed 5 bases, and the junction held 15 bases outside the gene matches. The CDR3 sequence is CASSPVFGQGERETQYF. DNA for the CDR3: TGCGCCAGCAGCCCAGTTTTCGGACAGGGAGAAAGGGAGACCCAGTACTTC.

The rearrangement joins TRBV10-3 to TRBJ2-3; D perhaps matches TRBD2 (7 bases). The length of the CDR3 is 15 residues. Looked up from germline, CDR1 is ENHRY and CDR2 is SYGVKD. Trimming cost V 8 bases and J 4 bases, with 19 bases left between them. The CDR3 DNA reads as TGTGCCATCCTGGGGGAGGGGGTCGGGGCAGATACGCAGTATTTT. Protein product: CAILGEGVGADTQYF.

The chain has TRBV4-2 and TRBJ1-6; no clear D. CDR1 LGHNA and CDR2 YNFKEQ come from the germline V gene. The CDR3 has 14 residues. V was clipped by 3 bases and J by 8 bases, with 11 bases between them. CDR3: CASSQSGVDSPLHF. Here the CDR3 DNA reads TGTGCCAGCAGCCAGAGCGGTGTCGATTCACCCCTCCACTTT.

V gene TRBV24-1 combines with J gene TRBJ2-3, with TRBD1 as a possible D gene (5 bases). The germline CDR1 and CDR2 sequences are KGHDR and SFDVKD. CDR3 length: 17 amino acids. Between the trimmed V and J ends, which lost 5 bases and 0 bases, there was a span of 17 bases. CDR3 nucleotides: TGTGCCACCAGTGCCTCTAGGACACCGTATAGCACAGATACGCAGTATTTT. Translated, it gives CATSASRTPYSTDTQYF.

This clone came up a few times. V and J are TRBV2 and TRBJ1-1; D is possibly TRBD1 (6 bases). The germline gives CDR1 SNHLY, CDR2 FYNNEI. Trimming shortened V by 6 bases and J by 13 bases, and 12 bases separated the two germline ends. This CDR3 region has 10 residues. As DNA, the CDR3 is TGTGCCAGCAGGGGGACACGGAGTTTCTTT. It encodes CASRGTRSFF.

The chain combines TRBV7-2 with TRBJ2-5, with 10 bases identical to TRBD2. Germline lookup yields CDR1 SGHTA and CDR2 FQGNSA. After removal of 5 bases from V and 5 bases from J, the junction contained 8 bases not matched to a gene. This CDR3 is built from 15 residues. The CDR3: CASSLGAGGGETQYF. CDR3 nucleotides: TGTGCCAGCAGCCTCGGAGCGGGAGGGGGTGAGACCCAGTACTTC. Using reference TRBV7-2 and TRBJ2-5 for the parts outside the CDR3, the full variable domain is GAGVSQSPSNKVTEKGKDVELRCDPISGHTALYWYRQSLGQGLEFLIYFQGNSAPDKSGLPSDRFSAERTGGSVSTLTIQRTQQEDSAVYLCASSLGAGGGETQYFGPGTRLLVL.

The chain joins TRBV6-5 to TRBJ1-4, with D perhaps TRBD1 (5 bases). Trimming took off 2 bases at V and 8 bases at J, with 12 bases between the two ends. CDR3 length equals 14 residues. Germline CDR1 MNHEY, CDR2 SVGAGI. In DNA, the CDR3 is TGTGCCAGCAGTTACGCCCCCGGGGGGGAAAAACTGTTTTTT. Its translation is CASSYAPGGEKLFF.

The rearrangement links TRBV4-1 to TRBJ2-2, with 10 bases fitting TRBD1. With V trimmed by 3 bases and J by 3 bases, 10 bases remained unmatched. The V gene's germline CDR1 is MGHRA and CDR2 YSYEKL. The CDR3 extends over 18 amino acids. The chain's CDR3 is CASSHRTGGMLDTGELFF. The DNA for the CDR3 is TGCGCCAGCAGCCATAGGACAGGGGGTATGTTGGACACCGGGGAGCTGTTTTTT.

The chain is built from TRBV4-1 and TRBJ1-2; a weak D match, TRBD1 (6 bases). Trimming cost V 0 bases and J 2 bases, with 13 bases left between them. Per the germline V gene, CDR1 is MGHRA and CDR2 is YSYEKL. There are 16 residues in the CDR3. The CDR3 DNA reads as TGCGCCAGCAGCCAAGATAGACAGGTCAACAACTATGGCTACACCTTC. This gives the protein CASSQDRQVNNYGYTF.

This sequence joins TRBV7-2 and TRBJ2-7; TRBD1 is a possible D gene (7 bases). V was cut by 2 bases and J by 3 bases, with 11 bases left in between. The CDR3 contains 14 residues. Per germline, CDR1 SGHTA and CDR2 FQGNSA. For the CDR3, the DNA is TGTGCCAGCAGCTTAACTCAGGGGGGCTACGAGCAGTACTTC. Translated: CASSLTQGGYEQYF.

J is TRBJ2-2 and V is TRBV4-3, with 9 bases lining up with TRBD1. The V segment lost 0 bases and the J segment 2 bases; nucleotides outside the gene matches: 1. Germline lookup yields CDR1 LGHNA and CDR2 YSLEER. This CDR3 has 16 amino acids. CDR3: CASSQEGQGNTGELFF. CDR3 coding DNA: TGCGCCAGCAGCCAAGAGGGACAGGGAAACACCGGGGAGCTGTTTTTT.

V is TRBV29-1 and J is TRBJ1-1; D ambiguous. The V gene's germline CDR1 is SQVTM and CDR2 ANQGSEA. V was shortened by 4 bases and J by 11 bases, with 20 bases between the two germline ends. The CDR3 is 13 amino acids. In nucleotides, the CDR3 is TGCAGCGTTGTGGCACTAATCCCCCCAGAGGCTTTCTTT. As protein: CSVVALIPPEAFF.

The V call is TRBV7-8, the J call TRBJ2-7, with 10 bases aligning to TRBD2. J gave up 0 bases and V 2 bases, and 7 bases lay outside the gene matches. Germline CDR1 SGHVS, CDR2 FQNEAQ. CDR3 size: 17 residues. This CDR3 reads CASSLKGSSGSSYEQYF. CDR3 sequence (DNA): TGTGCCAGCAGCTTAAAAGGTTCTAGCGGGAGCTCCTACGAGCAGTACTTC.

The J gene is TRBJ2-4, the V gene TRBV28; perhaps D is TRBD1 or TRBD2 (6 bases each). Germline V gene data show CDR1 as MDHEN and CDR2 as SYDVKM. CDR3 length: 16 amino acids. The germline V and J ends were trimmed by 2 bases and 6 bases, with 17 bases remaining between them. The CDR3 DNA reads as TGTGCCAGCAGTTTAGGTGGGCGGGAAGGGGGAAACATTCAGTACTTC. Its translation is CASSLGGREGGNIQYF.

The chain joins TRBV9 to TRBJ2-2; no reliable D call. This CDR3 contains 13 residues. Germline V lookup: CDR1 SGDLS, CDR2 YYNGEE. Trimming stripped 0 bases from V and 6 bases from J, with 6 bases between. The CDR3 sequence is CASSVVAAGELFF. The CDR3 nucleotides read TGTGCCAGCAGCGTAGTTGCTGCCGGGGAGCTGTTTTTT.